A single sample is the source of the 4 T cell receptor beta chains below, sequenced in a study of technical replicates of blood from a few donors. The data were produced by immunoSEQ multiplex PCR, yet TCRdb's version contains in-frame clones alone and is incomplete. The table shows fewer than 90,000 clones, with approximately 96% occurring only once. Sample: T cells isolated from PBMCs. These receptors were taken from a human donor in good health.

The chain uses TRBV7-9 and TRBJ1-1; D possibly corresponds to TRBD1 (5 bases). Germline V gene sequence: CDR1 SEHNR, CDR2 FQNEAQ (reference sequence). V lost 7 bases to trimming and J lost 0 bases, with 12 bases between them. This CDR3 comprises 14 residues. In nucleotides, the CDR3 is TGTGCCAGCACCCAGGGATTAGTGAACACTGAAGCTTTCTTT. Its translation: CASTQGLVNTEAFF.

The V gene is TRBV27, the J gene TRBJ2-7, with TRBD1 as a possible D gene (6 bases). The CDR3 totals 17 residues. Germline assignment: CDR1 MNHEY and CDR2 SMNVEV (reference sequence). The germline V and J ends were trimmed by 6 bases and 0 bases, with 21 bases remaining between them. CDR3 nucleotide sequence: TGTGCCAGCAGACCCAGGGGTAGGTTGGGGCGCTCCTACGAGCAGTACTTC. It encodes CASRPRGRLGRSYEQYF.

The chain joins TRBV13 to TRBJ2-3; 7 positions match TRBD2. V was pared by 0 bases and J by 4 bases, with 7 bases of the junction left unmatched. The germline gives CDR1 PRHDT, CDR2 FYEKMQ (reference sequence). The CDR3 extends over 16 amino acids. The CDR3 sequence is CASSLGRPGGSDTQYF. In DNA form, the CDR3 reads TGTGCCAGCAGCTTAGGGAGACCCGGGGGGTCAGATACGCAGTATTTT.

The chain employs TRBV5-1 and TRBJ2-7, with 7 bases lining up with TRBD2. In germline, CDR1 is SGHRS, CDR2 YFSETQ. This CDR3 contains 14 residues. V gave up 0 bases and J gave up 6 bases; unmatched junction bases: 6. The CDR3 region has the DNA TGCGCCAGCAGCTTGGGTGGACTAGAGCCCGAGCAGTACTTC. It is translated as CASSLGGLEPEQYF.